These 21 T cell receptor beta chains were sequenced from one sample in a study of molecular identifiers for immune sequencing clone quantification. Each CDR3 protein gets one entry after TCRdb re-called the PCR reads with MiXCR. This table has hundreds of thousands of distinct CDR3 sequences, about 25% appearing once. Sequenced material: naive CD8+ T cells from blood, with Jurkat cell RNA spiked in. The subset is: FACS-sorted CD8+CD4-CCR7+CD45RA+ naive T cells. The receptors stem from a human donor in good health. Some libraries in this study had Jurkat cell RNA spiked in.

A few counts support this clonotype. The rearrangement links TRBV9 to TRBJ2-3; 15 positions match TRBD2. This CDR3 contains 18 residues. Germline V CDR1 and CDR2: SGDLS, YYNGEE. Trimming cost V 1 base and J 6 bases; bases outside gene matches: 9. Here the CDR3 reads CASSVNPRTSGGADTQYF. The DNA of the CDR3 is TGTGCCAGCAGCGTAAACCCCCGGACTAGCGGGGGGGCCGATACGCAGTATTTT.

This clonotype was counted ten times or more. This chain uses TRBV2 with TRBJ2-3; the D call may be TRBD1 or TRBD2 (5 bases each). The CDR3 length is 15 residues. V was pared by 4 bases and J by 2 bases, with 13 bases between. Germline V lookup: CDR1 SNHLY, CDR2 FYNNEI. The CDR3 nucleotides read TGTGCCAGCAGTGCAGCAGGGAGACTCACAGATACGCAGTATTTT. It encodes CASSAAGRLTDTQYF.

For this clonotype: This may be a read error, as it is one base from a much larger clone. The V and J genes are TRBV6-5 and TRBJ2-7, with D possibly TRBD1 on 6 matching bases. V was clipped by 6 bases and J by 7 bases, with 19 bases between them. The CDR3 has 14 residues. Germline-derived CDR1 and CDR2 are MNHEY and SVGAGI. The CDR3 spells CASSWVTGVWEQYF. DNA for the CDR3: TGTGCCAGCAGCTGGGTGACAGGTGTCTGGGAGCAGTACTTC.

In this sample, this clonotype turned up many times. V is TRBV28 and J is TRBJ2-5; D uncertain. This CDR3 is built from 16 residues. Germline V gene data show CDR1 as MDHEN and CDR2 as SYDVKM. Trimming cost V 2 bases and J 3 bases, with 16 bases left between them. CDR3 nucleotide sequence: TGTGCCAGCAGTTTAACCCCCCCGGTTGCCGAAGAGACCCAGTACTTC. It encodes CASSLTPPVAEETQYF.

The chain recombines TRBV27 with TRBJ2-5; tentatively, D is TRBD2 (6 bases). The germline V and J ends were trimmed by 5 bases and 5 bases, with 15 bases remaining between them. This CDR3 comprises 14 residues. Germline-derived CDR1 and CDR2 are MNHEY and SMNVEV (reference sequence). The CDR3 DNA follows: TGTGCCAGCAGTCCTTCCGCGGGGTGGGAGACCCAGTACTTC. Amino acids: CASSPSAGWETQYF.

Concerning this clonotype: This may stem from a read error, because a much larger clone lies one nucleotide away. The genes are TRBV13 and TRBJ2-7, with TRBD2 identical over 12 bases. CDR3 size: 17 residues. Germline values: CDR1 PRHDT, CDR2 FYEKMQ (reference sequence). CDR3 loop: CASSQLAGGLSSCEQYF. In DNA, the CDR3 is TGTGCCAGCAGCCAACTAGCGGGGGGCCTGAGCTCCTGCGAGCAGTACTTC.

The CDR3 region has the DNA TGTGCCAGCAGCTTACCGGGACGGATTACCCCTGCCGCTTTCTTT. The encoded protein is CASSLPGRITPAAFF. The chain recombines TRBV6-5 with TRBJ1-1; D may be TRBD1 (5 bases). This CDR3 has 15 amino acids. The V gene's germline CDR1 is MNHEY and CDR2 SVGAGI. Trimming left V 6 bases short and J 11 bases short, with 25 bases between.

A word on this clonotype: Relative to the germline gene, one junction end is altered; a read error may explain this. The genes are TRBV29-1 and TRBJ1-3; D perhaps matches TRBD1 (5 bases). The CDR3 covers 15 residues. The germline CDR1 and CDR2 sequences are SQVTM and ANQGSEA. CDR3 coding DNA: TGCAGCGTTGAAGGCGGGGCCCCCTCTGGAAACACCATGTATTTT. Its protein product is CSVEGGAPSGNTMYF.

This chain links TRBV6-1 with TRBJ2-2; D possibly uses TRBD1 or TRBD2 (6 bases each). The CDR3 spans 19 residues. The V gene's germline CDR1 is MNHNS and CDR2 SASEGT. V lost 5 bases, J lost 0 bases, and 22 bases lay in between. CDR3 region: CASSPDGGFRIANTGELFF. The DNA for the CDR3 is TGTGCCAGCAGTCCCGACGGGGGCTTCCGAATTGCGAACACCGGGGAGCTGTTTTTT.

On this clonotype itself: A much larger clone lies one base from this, so it may be a read error. V gene TRBV12-3 or TRBV12-4 combines with J gene TRBJ1-2; D is perhaps TRBD1 (6 bases). The CDR3 sequence is 13 residues long. For the CDR3, the DNA is TGTGCCAGTGGCCGGGACACTAACTATGGCCACACCTTC. Amino acids: CASGRDTNYGHTF.

A remark on this clonotype: Just one base apart from a much larger clone, this may be a read error. This chain uses TRBV15 with TRBJ2-5, with a weak D call TRBD1 (6 bases). Germline lookup yields CDR1 LNHNV and CDR2 YYDKDF (reference sequence). This CDR3 is built from 16 residues. The CDR3 DNA is TGTGCCACCAGCAGAGCACGGACAGATATTCAAGAGCCCCAGTACTTC. Amino acids: CATSRARTDIQEPQYF.

As to this clonotype: A read error may explain this, as a much larger clone is one base away. The rearrangement joins TRBV20-1 to TRBJ2-2; tentatively, D is TRBD1 or TRBD2 (5 bases each). Germline CDR1 and CDR2: DFQATT and SNEGSKA (reference sequence). The ends were cut back, 3 bases at V and 4 bases at J, with 9 bases in the middle. CDR3 length equals 13 residues. CDR3 coding DNA: TGCAGTGCTAGGAAGAGGGGCACCGGGGAGCTGTTTTTT. Translation: CSARKRGTGELFF.

The rearrangement uses TRBV24-1 and TRBJ2-1, with 11 bases aligning to TRBD2. Germline CDR1 is KGHDR and CDR2 is SFDVKD. The CDR3 is 17 amino acids. V trimming: 2 bases; J trimming: 3 bases; junction bases outside the gene matches: 5. CDR3 in DNA: TGTGCCACCAGTGATTCGACTAGCGGGATAAACTACAATGAGCAGTTCTTC. This encodes CATSDSTSGINYNEQFF.

The chain carries TRBV29-1 and TRBJ2-1; 15 nucleotides align to TRBD2. The CDR3 sequence is 14 residues long. Germline lookup yields CDR1 SQVTM and CDR2 ANQGSEA. V lost 7 bases to trimming and J lost 7 bases; unmatched junction nucleotides: 5. The CDR3 DNA is TGCAGCGCAGGAGGACTAGCGGGAGGGAATGAGCAGTTCTTC. Translated: CSAGGLAGGNEQFF.

In this sample, this clonotype turned up a few times. This chain joins TRBV5-4 and TRBJ1-6; TRBD1 matches at 9 bases. J gave up 7 bases and V 4 bases, and 6 bases lay outside the gene matches. The germline V gene has CDR1 SGHNT and CDR2 YYREEE (reference sequence). The CDR3 sequence is 15 residues long. The CDR3 sequence: CASSDPGQGNSPLHF. The CDR3, as DNA: TGTGCCAGCAGCGATCCGGGACAGGGAAATTCACCCCTCCACTTT.

For this clonotype: The conserved final phenylalanine or tryptophan is absent from the CDR3, which likely points to a read error. This chain uses TRBV7-8 with TRBJ1-2; D is possibly TRBD1 (6 bases). This CDR3 contains 16 residues. V was shortened by 5 bases and J by 0 bases, with 16 bases between the two germline ends. Germline assignment: CDR1 SGHVS and CDR2 FQNEAQ. In nucleotides, the CDR3 is TGTGCCAGCAGCGCATGGACAGAAATTACTAACTATGGCTACACCCTC. It encodes CASSAWTEITNYGYTL.

In this sample, this clonotype turned up a few times. V and J are TRBV9 and TRBJ2-5, with TRBD2 matching over 11 bases. Unmatched junction bases numbered 15, after V lost 4 bases and J lost 1 base. The CDR3 contains 19 residues. Germline assignment: CDR1 SGDLS and CDR2 YYNGEE. The CDR3 DNA reads as TGTGCCAGCAGCTCCCCCTCGGGACTAGCGGAGTGGCCCCAAGAGACCCAGTACTTC. Translating it yields CASSSPSGLAEWPQETQYF.

The V and J genes are TRBV5-1 and TRBJ1-2, with D possibly matching TRBD1 (5 bases). Trimming left V 4 bases short and J 2 bases short, with 15 bases between. The CDR3 has 15 amino acids. Germline values: CDR1 SGHRS, CDR2 YFSETQ. CDR3 in amino acids: CASSPTMGPNYGYTF. The CDR3 region has the DNA TGCGCCAGCAGCCCGACCATGGGGCCCAACTATGGCTACACCTTC.

The chain is built from TRBV7-9 and TRBJ2-3; D tentatively fits TRBD1 or TRBD2 (5 bases each). Trimming removed 5 bases from V and 4 bases from J, with 16 bases in between. Germline CDR1 is SEHNR and CDR2 is FQNEAQ (reference sequence). This CDR3 spans 15 amino acids. The chain's CDR3 is CASSDGWGRADTQYF. CDR3 sequence (DNA): TGTGCCAGCAGCGACGGTTGGGGGAGAGCAGATACGCAGTATTTT.

This clonotype has only a few counts. CDR3 nucleotides: TGCAGTGCTAGTCATGGGTCCTACGAGCAGTACTTC. Residues: CSASHGSYEQYF. J is TRBJ2-7 and V is TRBV20-1; D is unclear. Trimming cost V 3 bases and J 1 base, with 7 bases left between them. CDR3 length equals 12 residues. Germline CDR1 reads DFQATT; CDR2 reads SNEGSKA (reference sequence).

The table lists this clonotype with a few counts. This sequence joins TRBV7-9 and TRBJ1-5; D unclear. The CDR3 consists of 13 residues. Germline CDR1 reads SEHNR; CDR2 reads FQNEAQ (reference sequence). Trimming stripped 1 base from V and 11 bases from J, with 12 bases between. For the CDR3, the DNA is TGTGCCAGCAGCTTAGGTGGGTCGGGTACCCAGCATTTT. As protein: CASSLGGSGTQHF.